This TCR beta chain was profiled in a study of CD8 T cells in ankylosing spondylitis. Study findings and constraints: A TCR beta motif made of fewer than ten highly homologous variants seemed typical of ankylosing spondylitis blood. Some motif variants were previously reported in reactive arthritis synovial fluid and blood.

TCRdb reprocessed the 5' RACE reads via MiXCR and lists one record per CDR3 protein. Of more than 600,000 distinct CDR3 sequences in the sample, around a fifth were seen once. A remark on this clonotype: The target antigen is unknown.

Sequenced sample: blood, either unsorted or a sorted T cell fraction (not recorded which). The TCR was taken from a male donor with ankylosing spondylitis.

The CDR3 is CASSLRDHSYEQYF. The CDR3 DNA reads as TGTGCCAGCAGCTTGCGGGACCACTCCTACGAGCAGTACTTC. V gene TRBV5-6 combines with J gene TRBJ2-7, with D possibly called TRBD1 or TRBD2 (5 bases each). Germline assignment: CDR1 SGHDT and CDR2 YYEEEE. V lost 1 base to trimming and J lost 0 bases, with 8 bases between them. The CDR3 contains 14 residues.